This TCR beta chain was identified during a study of blood T cells in healthy people across ages. There are a few counts of this clonotype. From germline, CDR1 is SGHRS and CDR2 YFSETQ. The CDR3 runs to 16 residues. J was trimmed by 7 bases and V by 1 base; bases with no gene match: 8. Sample-barcoded 5' priming and a J-beta primer mix drove a second PCR of roughly 6 to 12 cycles. TCRdb fed the 5' RACE reads into MiXCR, producing one record per CDR3 protein. The sample carries approximately 690,000 distinct CDR3 sequences, approximately 40% recorded once. The sequence was collected from an older man in good health. The specimen sequenced was blood. This chain links TRBV5-1 with TRBJ2-1; 10 bases align to TRBD2. CDR3 in DNA: TGCGCCAGCAGCTTGACTAGCGGGAAGGCGTGGAATGAGCAGTTCTTC. Translation gives CASSLTSGKAWNEQFF.